This T cell receptor (beta chain) emerged from a study of CD8+CD57+ T cells in acquired aplastic anemia. Study at large: Sorted cells (CD4+ and CD8+) yielded DNA amounts that averaged about 3.1 ug.

CDR1 is SGHVS, CDR2 FQNEAQ, per germline. The CDR3 is made up of 16 amino acids. With V trimmed by 3 bases and J by 2 bases, 6 bases remained unmatched. Genomic DNA, the template, was used for profiling of the TCR beta VDJ and CDR3. MiXCR was run by TCRdb on the reads, yielding one entry per CDR3 protein. The sample has about 190,000 distinct CDR3 sequences, 50% to 55% seen once. The V and J genes are TRBV7-8 and TRBJ2-1; 8 positions match TRBD2. The receptor was derived from a human donor in good health, serving as a control. The sequenced sample was sorted CD4+, CD8+, or CD8+CD57+ T cells (not recorded which) from PBMCs. DNA of the CDR3: TGTGCCAGCAGCTTTTCCGGGGGGGCCACCTACAATGAGCAGTTCTTC. Protein sequence: CASSFSGGATYNEQFF.